One and the same sample provided the 5 T cell receptor beta chains below, sequenced in a study of blood T cell repertoires in COVID-19. Profiling relied on immunoSEQ multiplex PCR, and the TCRdb table lists in-frame clones only, not all of them. The sample has approximately 45,000 clones, around nine tenths seen once. Sequencing was carried out using peripheral blood. All receptors come from a man aged 65 to 85 with acute or convalescent COVID-19.

This clone has only a few counts. This chain uses TRBV18 with TRBJ2-3; TRBD2 is a possible D gene (7 bases). The CDR3 has 14 amino acids. V was clipped by 6 bases and J by 5 bases, with 15 bases between them. Germline V lookup: CDR1 KGHSH, CDR2 LQKENI. CDR3 in amino acids: CASSPGGQGDTQYF. In DNA, the CDR3 is TGTGCCAGCTCCCCGGGGGGCCAGGGAGATACGCAGTATTTT.

V and J are TRBV19 and TRBJ2-2; TRBD1 is a possible D gene (5 bases). From germline, CDR1 is LNHDA and CDR2 SQIVND (reference sequence). V lost 8 bases, J lost 6 bases, and 25 bases lay in between. CDR3 length: 17 amino acids. The CDR3 protein is CASRDSDTSIGPGELFF. The DNA of the CDR3 is TGTGCCAGTCGAGACAGCGATACCTCCATTGGGCCCGGGGAGCTGTTTTTT.

V gene TRBV19 combines with J gene TRBJ1-2; D uncertain. Per germline, CDR1 LNHDA and CDR2 SQIVND (reference sequence). Trimming stripped 5 bases from V and 6 bases from J, with 10 bases between. The CDR3 runs to 12 residues. The CDR3 here is CASSETSNGYTF. The CDR3 DNA follows: TGTGCCAGTAGTGAGACAAGCAATGGCTACACCTTC.

This chain links TRBV5-1 with TRBJ1-1, with TRBD1 matching over 9 bases. This CDR3 region has 15 residues. Germline V gene lookup returns CDR1 SGHRS and CDR2 YFSETQ. Trimming cost V 0 bases and J 3 bases; bases outside gene matches: 3. CDR3 region: CASSLVTGGYTEAFF. CDR3 nucleotides: TGCGCCAGCAGCTTGGTGACAGGGGGGTACACTGAAGCTTTCTTT.

The CDR3 DNA sequence: TGTGCCAGCAGCTCCAGCCTAGCGGGGGGGAGAAATGAGCAGTTCTTC. Its protein is CASSSSLAGGRNEQFF. The chain joins TRBV6-4 to TRBJ2-1; 12 bases are shared with TRBD2. The CDR3 is made up of 16 amino acids. The junction had 10 bases not matched to a gene; V was cut back by 6 bases and J by 7 bases. The V gene's germline CDR1 is MRHNA and CDR2 SNTAGT.